The entry that follows covers one T cell receptor (beta chain) sequence. Its matching antigen is unknown. Germline V CDR1 and CDR2: LNHDA, SQIVND (reference sequence). Trimming stripped 7 bases from V and 3 bases from J, with 10 bases between. CDR3 length equals 13 residues. This sample stems from a study of OX40 agonist ivuxolimab in advanced cancers. Whole-study context: Checkpoint inhibitors had been given previously to roughly 40% of patients. Three patients had partial responses: one hepatocellular carcinoma, two cutaneous melanoma. Study outcomes and limitations: Expansion of clones was among the lowest in partial responders at 0.1-3.0 mg/kg.

Assay used: immunoSEQ multiplex PCR; TCRdb lists only in-frame clones, some missing. The table records 13,000 or so clones, around 76% of them present only once. The timepoints at which blood was sampled were baseline, cycle 4 day 1, and cycle 7 day 1. The source of this sequence is an adult with an advanced solid tumor such as melanoma, head and neck, liver or kidney cancer. The chain recombines TRBV19 with TRBJ1-5; D is unresolved. The sequencing used CD4+ or CD8+ T cells sorted from blood, collected in a trial of the OX40 agonist ivuxolimab. CDR3 amino acids: CASIGSYNQPQHF. DNA for the CDR3: TGTGCCAGTATCGGGAGTTACAATCAGCCCCAGCATTTT.